This entry lists 29 T cell receptor beta chains sequenced from one sample in a study of beta chain features in type 1 diabetes. Overall study findings and caveats: For Type 1 diabetes patients, all four CD4+ subsets carried TCRB CDR3s that were moderately but significantly shorter.

The investigators reverse transcribed all of the isolated RNA, so they sequenced expressed TCRB transcripts. Assay: immunoSEQ multiplex PCR; the TCRdb copy retains only in-frame clones and omits some. The table includes about 340,000 clones, about 13% detected once. Which antigens these TCRs recognize remains unknown. The source material was naive CD4+ T cells from blood. These receptors were obtained from a woman younger than 35 with type 1 diabetes.

The V and J genes are TRBV9 and TRBJ2-1; a weak D match, TRBD2 (5 bases). The CDR3 spans 14 residues. Trimming shortened V by 3 bases and J by 4 bases, and 11 bases separated the two germline ends. The germline V gene has CDR1 SGDLS and CDR2 YYNGEE. Here the CDR3 reads CASSGVGGYNEQFF. CDR3 in DNA: TGTGCCAGCAGCGGGGTGGGCGGGTACAATGAGCAGTTCTTC.

This rearrangement joins TRBV27 to TRBJ2-1, with 13 bases aligning to TRBD2. The germline V gene encodes CDR1 MNHEY and CDR2 SMNVEV (reference sequence). The CDR3 is 16 residues long. Unmatched junction bases numbered 8, after V lost 4 bases and J lost 8 bases. For the CDR3, the DNA is TGTGCCAGCAGTTCCCGGACTAGCGGGAGTGGGTATGAGCAGTTCTTC. It translates to CASSSRTSGSGYEQFF.

The sample holds a few counts of this clone. The chain is built from TRBV30 and TRBJ2-1, with 9 bases that match TRBD2. V shed 5 bases and J 2 bases; nucleotides not matched to a gene: 4. The germline V gene encodes CDR1 GTSNPN and CDR2 SVGIG (reference sequence). This CDR3 spans 14 amino acids. The CDR3 region is CAWGGLAAYNEQFF. The CDR3 nucleotides read TGTGCCTGGGGGGGACTAGCAGCCTACAATGAGCAGTTCTTC.

This clone occurred a few times. The genes are TRBV11-2 and TRBJ2-1, with a tentative D call TRBD1 (5 bases). Germline V gives CDR1 SGHAT, CDR2 FQNNGV. The CDR3 is 18 residues long. Trimming removed 0 bases from V and 5 bases from J, with 20 bases in between. The CDR3: CASSLDSFGARPHNEQFF. For the CDR3, the DNA is TGTGCCAGCAGCTTAGATTCGTTTGGGGCCCGCCCCCACAATGAGCAGTTCTTC.

This clone was picked up a small number of times. The V gene is TRBV4-3, the J gene TRBJ1-2; D gene unclear. Deletions cut 1 base from V and 2 bases from J, with 11 bases between. Germline V CDR1 and CDR2: LGHNA, YSLEER. This CDR3 spans 15 amino acids. The CDR3, as DNA: TGCGCCAGCAGCCAAGGGGCCACTCCCAACTATGGCTACACCTTC. Translation: CASSQGATPNYGYTF.

This clone appeared a few times. The rearrangement links TRBV29-1 to TRBJ1-2; possible D gene TRBD1, 5 bases. Deletions cut 3 bases from V and 2 bases from J, with 10 bases between. The CDR3 consists of 13 residues. The germline gives CDR1 SQVTM, CDR2 ANQGSEA. In nucleotides, the CDR3 is TGCAGCGTTGAGTGGGGCGGCAACTATGGCTACACCTTC. Amino acid sequence: CSVEWGGNYGYTF.

This clone was recorded a few times. The CDR3 is CASSYLDRGETQYF. For the CDR3, the DNA is TGTGCCAGCAGTTACCTTGACAGGGGCGAGACCCAGTACTTC. The V and J genes are TRBV6-6 and TRBJ2-5; 8 positions match TRBD1. Per the germline V gene, CDR1 is MNHNY and CDR2 is SVGAGI (reference sequence). The J segment lost 5 bases and the V segment lost 2 bases, leaving 4 bases of the junction unmatched. The CDR3 covers 14 residues.

This clone was seen at least ten times. The chain carries TRBV23-1 and TRBJ2-1, with no clear D. TRBV23-1 is an open reading frame whose function is uncertain. The CDR3 consists of 12 residues. The V gene lost 4 bases and the J gene lost 9 bases, with 10 bases spanning the gap. The CDR3 region has the DNA TGCGCCAGCAGTCGATCGGTTAGTGAGCAGTTCTTC. This gives the protein CASSRSVSEQFF.

This clone occurred a few times. The gene calls are TRBV19 and TRBJ2-7; the match to TRBD1 covers 8 bases. J was trimmed by 2 bases and V by 6 bases; bases with no gene match: 6. CDR3 length: 14 residues. Germline CDR1 LNHDA, CDR2 SQIVND (reference sequence). CDR3 region: CASRYGQGTYEQYF. The CDR3 DNA follows: TGTGCCAGTAGGTATGGACAGGGCACCTACGAGCAGTACTTC.

This chain connects TRBV29-1 to TRBJ2-2; TRBD2 aligns across 14 bases. V dropped 7 bases and J dropped 3; count of bases not matched to a gene: 4. The germline CDR1 and CDR2 sequences are SQVTM and ANQGSEA. The CDR3 has 15 residues. CDR3 nucleotides: TGCAGCGCCGAGGGACTAGCGGGAGACACCGGGGAGCTGTTTTTT. Protein product: CSAEGLAGDTGELFF.

This clone was seen more than once but under ten times. The V and J genes are TRBV5-1 and TRBJ2-1, with TRBD2 matching over 8 bases. J was trimmed by 1 base and V by 5 bases; bases with no gene match: 5. CDR1 and CDR2 (germline): SGHRS, YFSETQ. There are 15 residues in the CDR3. CDR3 protein: CASRFGLASYNEQFF. The CDR3 region has the DNA TGCGCCAGCAGATTCGGACTAGCTTCCTACAATGAGCAGTTCTTC.

The genes are TRBV19 and TRBJ2-1; weak D call: TRBD2 (7 bases). CDR1 LNHDA and CDR2 SQIVND come from the germline V gene (reference sequence). Trimming cost V 8 bases and J 7 bases, with 21 bases left between them. The CDR3 has 15 residues. This CDR3 reads CASARVEGGRNEQFF. In DNA form, the CDR3 reads TGTGCCAGTGCACGAGTCGAGGGGGGGCGGAATGAGCAGTTCTTC. Combining the CDR3 with reference TRBV19 and TRBJ2-1 gives the whole variable domain DGGITQSPKYLFRKEGQNVTLSCEQNLNHDAMYWYRQDPGQGLRLIYYSQIVNDFQKGDIAEGYSVSREKKESFPLTVTSAQKNPTAFYLCASARVEGGRNEQFFGPGTRLTVL.

V is TRBV11-2 and J is TRBJ2-3, with 7 bases matching TRBD2. Looked up from germline, CDR1 is SGHAT and CDR2 is FQNNGV. The V and J ends lost 11 bases and 3 bases, in that order; junction bases with no gene match: 14. The CDR3 runs to 15 residues. The CDR3 coding sequence is TGTGCCTCCAGGACGGGCGGGAGTCCGACAGATACGCAGTATTTT. It codes for CASRTGGSPTDTQYF.

The genes are TRBV10-3 and TRBJ2-5, with a possible D match to TRBD2 (5 bases). This CDR3 comprises 14 residues. V was cut by 2 bases and J by 9 bases, with 16 bases left in between. Germline loops: CDR1 ENHRY, CDR2 SYGVKD. For the CDR3, the DNA is TGTGCCATCAGTGAGGGTGTCAGCTCCGGGGCCCAGTACTTC. Residues: CAISEGVSSGAQYF.

The V gene is TRBV11-2, the J gene TRBJ2-3; weak D call: TRBD2 (6 bases). The length of the CDR3 is 17 residues. Germline assignment: CDR1 SGHAT and CDR2 FQNNGV. V dropped 4 bases and J dropped 4 bases, with 21 bases sitting between them. CDR3 DNA: TGTGCCAGCAGCTCCACCCGGGCGGGACGGTTTCCAGATACGCAGTATTTT. Translation gives CASSSTRAGRFPDTQYF.

This clone was found a few times. V usage is TRBV2 and J usage is TRBJ2-5; a possible D gene is TRBD2 (5 bases). This CDR3 has 12 amino acids. Germline V gene lookup returns CDR1 SNHLY and CDR2 FYNNEI. V was trimmed by 4 bases and J by 5 bases, leaving 8 bases between them. CDR3 nucleotides: TGTGCCAGCAGTGTCCGGGGTGAGACCCAGTACTTC. Amino acid sequence: CASSVRGETQYF.

As DNA, the CDR3 is TGTGCCAGCAGTTCCTCTCTAGCGGGAGGCACAGATACGCAGTATTTT. Translation gives CASSSSLAGGTDTQYF. This rearrangement joins TRBV28 to TRBJ2-3; 10 bases are shared with TRBD2. This CDR3 spans 16 amino acids. Germline trimming cut 4 bases from V and 1 base from J; bases unmatched to any gene: 5. Germline V lookup: CDR1 MDHEN, CDR2 SYDVKM.

This clone has a handful of counts. The J gene is TRBJ1-4, the V gene TRBV7-8; a weak D match, TRBD1 (6 bases). From germline, CDR1 is SGHVS and CDR2 FQNEAQ. V was shortened by 3 bases and J by 11 bases, with 25 bases between the two germline ends. The CDR3 sequence is 17 residues long. CDR3 region: CASSLQKQGSVVGKLFF. CDR3 nucleotides: TGTGCCAGCAGCTTGCAGAAACAGGGTTCTGTCGTTGGTAAACTGTTTTTT.

There are a few counts of this clone. The rearrangement links TRBV10-3 to TRBJ2-1; 12 positions agree with TRBD2. CDR3 length: 12 amino acids. Germline values: CDR1 ENHRY, CDR2 SYGVKD. The CDR3 nucleotides are TGTGCGGGAGGGCTAGCGGGAGGGGAGCAGTTCTTC. Protein: CAGGLAGGEQFF.

Only a few counts were recorded for this clone. This chain links TRBV28 with TRBJ1-2; perhaps TRBD1 as D (5 bases). CDR1 is MDHEN, CDR2 SYDVKM, per germline. Trimming pared 6 bases from V and 6 bases from J, leaving 20 bases between. The CDR3 loop spans 15 amino acids. CDR3 sequence reads: CASRPDRSLVDGYTF. CDR3 sequence (DNA): TGTGCCAGCAGACCCGACAGATCGCTCGTGGATGGCTACACCTTC.

In DNA form, the CDR3 reads TGTGCCAGCAGCCAGCTAGCGGGAGCAGGAAGGACGCAGTATTTT. The encoded protein is CASSQLAGAGRTQYF. The chain combines TRBV7-9 with TRBJ2-3, with 10 bases aligning to TRBD2. The V segment lost 5 bases and the J segment 9 bases; nucleotides outside the gene matches: 11. This CDR3 spans 15 amino acids. The germline V gene has CDR1 SEHNR and CDR2 FQNEAQ (reference sequence). Drawing the rest from reference TRBV7-9 and TRBJ2-3, the complete variable domain is DTGVSQNPRHKITKRGQNVTFRCDPISEHNRLYWYRQTLGQGPEFLTYFQNEAQLEKSRLLSDRFSAERPKGSFSTLEIQRTEQGDSAMYLCASSQLAGAGRTQYFGPGTRLTVL.

The chain recombines TRBV6-5 with TRBJ1-3; D possibly corresponds to TRBD1 (5 bases). The germline V gene has CDR1 MNHEY and CDR2 SVGAGI. CDR3 length: 16 residues. Between the trimmed V and J ends, which lost 3 bases and 0 bases, there was a span of 12 bases. The CDR3 DNA is TGTGCCAGCAGTTATGGGGCAGCTGACTCTGGAAACACCATATATTTT. Translation: CASSYGAADSGNTIYF.

This clone was detected a few times. The chain combines TRBV30 with TRBJ1-1; 7 bases are a match to TRBD1. This CDR3 contains 16 residues. Germline CDR1 is GTSNPN and CDR2 is SVGIG (reference sequence). The J segment lost 4 bases and the V segment lost 3 bases, leaving 14 bases of the junction unmatched. The CDR3 DNA follows: TGTGCCTGGAGGAGGGGTGACAGGGTGGGATTCACTGAAGCTTTCTTT. This encodes CAWRRGDRVGFTEAFF.

The rearrangement uses TRBV29-1 and TRBJ2-1; 9 nucleotides line up with TRBD2. The V gene end was trimmed by 7 bases and the J gene end by 8 bases; junction bases not matched to a gene: 9. Per the germline V gene, CDR1 is SQVTM and CDR2 is ANQGSEA. The CDR3 has 13 amino acids. CDR3 amino acids: CSDLAGVRDEQFF. The CDR3 DNA sequence: TGCAGCGACTTAGCGGGGGTGCGTGATGAGCAGTTCTTC.

This clone showed up just a few times. The chain is built from TRBV30 and TRBJ1-3, with 9 bases aligning to TRBD1. Germline CDR1 is GTSNPN and CDR2 is SVGIG (reference sequence). The trim removed 0 bases at V and 3 bases at J, leaving 3 bases unmatched. The CDR3 loop spans 15 amino acids. The CDR3 loop reads CAWSVRGQGGNTIYF. DNA for the CDR3: TGTGCCTGGAGTGTTAGGGGACAGGGTGGAAACACCATATATTTT.

This clone occurred a few times. The chain combines TRBV27 with TRBJ2-7, with D maybe TRBD2 (5 bases). The germline gives CDR1 MNHEY, CDR2 SMNVEV (reference sequence). V lost 7 bases, J lost 4 bases, and 17 bases lay in between. This CDR3 contains 14 residues. The CDR3: CASTSEPGLYEQYF. CDR3 nucleotide sequence: TGTGCCAGCACCTCTGAACCGGGGTTGTACGAGCAGTACTTC.

This clone appeared a few times. This sample also contains other DNA sequences that code for the same CDR3. This chain uses TRBV18 with TRBJ1-1; no firm D call. This CDR3 has 13 residues. The germline CDR1 and CDR2 sequences are KGHSH and LQKENI. V gave up 2 bases and J gave up 5 bases, with 9 bases separating them. CDR3 DNA: TGTGCCAGCTCACCAGGTGCGGGGACTGAAGCTTTCTTT. It codes for CASSPGAGTEAFF. The complete variable domain, with remaining parts taken from reference TRBV18 and TRBJ1-1, reads NAGVMQNPRHLVRRRGQEARLRCSPMKGHSHVYWYRQLPEEGLKFMVYLQKENIIDESGMPKERFSAEFPKEGPSILRIQQVVRGDSAAYFCASSPGAGTEAFFGQGTRLTVV.

The chain carries TRBV28 and TRBJ1-2, with TRBD1 matching 7 bases. The junction had 3 bases not matched to a gene; V was cut back by 4 bases and J by 1 base. Germline assignment: CDR1 MDHEN and CDR2 SYDVKM. The CDR3 covers 14 residues. Here the CDR3 DNA reads TGTGCCAGCAGTTGGGGACAGAGTAACTATGGCTACACCTTC. Protein product: CASSWGQSNYGYTF.

The chain links TRBV13 to TRBJ1-1; 7 bases are shared with TRBD1. The CDR3 runs 16 residues. The V and J ends lost 4 bases and 0 bases, in that order; junction bases with no gene match: 8. From germline, CDR1 is PRHDT and CDR2 FYEKMQ (reference sequence). CDR3 in amino acids: CASSSLGQAVNTEAFF. Here the CDR3 DNA reads TGTGCCAGCAGCTCCTTAGGACAGGCCGTGAACACTGAAGCTTTCTTT.